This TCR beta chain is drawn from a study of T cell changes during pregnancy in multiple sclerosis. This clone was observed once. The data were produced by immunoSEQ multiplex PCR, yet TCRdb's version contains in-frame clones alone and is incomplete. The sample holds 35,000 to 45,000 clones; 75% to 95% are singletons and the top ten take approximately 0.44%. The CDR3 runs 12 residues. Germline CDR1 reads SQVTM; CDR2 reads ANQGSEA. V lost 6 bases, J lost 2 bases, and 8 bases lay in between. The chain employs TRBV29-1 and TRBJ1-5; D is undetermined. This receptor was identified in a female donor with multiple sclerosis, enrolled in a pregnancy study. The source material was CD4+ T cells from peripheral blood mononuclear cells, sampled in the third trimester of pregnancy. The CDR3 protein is CSVRVGNQPQHF. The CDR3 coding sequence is TGCAGCGTCCGGGTCGGCAATCAGCCCCAGCATTTT.